This T cell receptor (beta chain) was obtained from a study of shared clonotypes between healthy human individuals. About this clone: The same CDR3 can be traced to other DNA sequences in this sample.

The protocol was immunoSEQ multiplex PCR, while the TCRdb copy is restricted to in-frame clones and leaves out a portion. The sample carries under 1,900,000 clones, approximately 98.5% recorded once. This receptor was obtained from a young man in good health. The material sequenced was naive CD4+ T cells sorted from blood. The subset denotes: CD45RA+ positively selected.

The CDR3 is CASSLKNTGELFF. CDR3 bases: TGTGCCAGCTCACTTAAGAACACCGGGGAGCTGTTTTTT. The J gene is TRBJ2-2, the V gene TRBV18, with D unresolved. CDR1 is KGHSH and CDR2 is LQKENI in the germline V gene. The V end was cut by 4 bases, the J end by 1 base, with 4 bases between. The CDR3 has 13 residues.